This is a list of T cell receptor beta chains from one sample in a study of cytomegalovirus exposure and HLA in healthy donors. Assay used: immunoSEQ multiplex PCR; TCRdb lists only in-frame clones, some missing. The sample has around 170,000 clones, approximately 90% seen once. The sample consisted of PBMCs. Every receptor here comes from a man between 18 and 29 years old in good health and CMV-seronegative. Each CDR3 is given with its conserved first and last residue. Each record gives: V gene, J gene, clone size, CDR3 length, D gene, CDR3 protein, CDR3 DNA. D genes are given only for firm matches. Clone size is shown for a subset of rows, as once, few, many or a class of expanded clone.

V gene: TRBV2; J gene: TRBJ1-3; clone size: once; CDR3 length: 15; D gene: .; CDR3 protein: CASSEGTGFGNTIYF; CDR3 DNA: TGTGCCAGCAGTGAGGGAACAGGGTTCGGAAACACCATATATTTT
V gene: TRBV10-2; J gene: TRBJ2-2; clone size: .; CDR3 length: 13; D gene: .; CDR3 protein: CAGRDFNTGELFF; CDR3 DNA: TGCGCCGGCCGGGACTTCAACACCGGGGAGCTGTTTTTT
V gene: TRBV6-4; J gene: TRBJ2-3; clone size: .; CDR3 length: 16; D gene: TRBD2; CDR3 protein: CASSDSSGSVTDTQYF; CDR3 DNA: TGTGCCAGCAGTGATTCCAGCGGGAGCGTCACAGATACGCAGTATTTT
V gene: TRBV19; J gene: TRBJ2-3; clone size: few; CDR3 length: 16; D gene: .; CDR3 protein: CASSILGGRGIDTQYF; CDR3 DNA: TGTGCCAGTAGTATACTCGGGGGGCGCGGAATAGATACGCAGTATTTT
V gene: TRBV28; J gene: TRBJ1-5; clone size: .; CDR3 length: 11; D gene: .; CDR3 protein: CASSETQPQHF; CDR3 DNA: TGTGCCAGCAGCGAAACACAGCCCCAGCATTTT
V gene: TRBV27; J gene: TRBJ2-3; clone size: .; CDR3 length: 13; D gene: TRBD2; CDR3 protein: CASSYREGDTQYF; CDR3 DNA: TGTGCCAGCAGTTATAGGGAGGGAGATACGCAGTATTTT
V gene: TRBV27; J gene: TRBJ2-5; clone size: .; CDR3 length: 15; D gene: .; CDR3 protein: CASSLSWGQQETQYF; CDR3 DNA: TGTGCCAGCAGTTTGTCTTGGGGACAACAAGAGACCCAGTACTTC
V gene: TRBV6-5; J gene: TRBJ2-7; clone size: .; CDR3 length: 15; D gene: .; CDR3 protein: CASSYGSSGRYEQYF; CDR3 DNA: TGTGCCAGCAGTTACGGCAGCTCAGGGCGGTACGAGCAGTACTTC
V gene: TRBV6-4; J gene: TRBJ2-1; clone size: .; CDR3 length: 15; D gene: .; CDR3 protein: CASSHSEGHYNEQFF; CDR3 DNA: TGTGCCAGCAGTCACTCCGAGGGCCACTACAATGAGCAGTTCTTC
V gene: TRBV6-5; J gene: TRBJ1-5; clone size: .; CDR3 length: 12; D gene: .; CDR3 protein: CASSHPRQPQHF; CDR3 DNA: TGTGCCAGCAGCCACCCGCGCCAGCCCCAGCATTTT
V gene: TRBV6-5; J gene: TRBJ1-6; clone size: once; CDR3 length: 15; D gene: .; CDR3 protein: CASSAGQNYNSPLHF; CDR3 DNA: TGTGCCAGCAGTGCGGGGCAGAACTATAATTCACCCCTCCACTTT
V gene: TRBV4-3; J gene: TRBJ2-7; clone size: .; CDR3 length: 15; D gene: TRBD2; CDR3 protein: CASNQEAGGSYEQYF; CDR3 DNA: TGCGCCAGCAACCAAGAGGCGGGAGGGTCCTACGAGCAGTACTTC
V gene: TRBV4-1; J gene: TRBJ2-2; clone size: .; CDR3 length: 19; D gene: TRBD2; CDR3 protein: CASSQAEVGYGGTTGELFF; CDR3 DNA: TGCGCCAGCAGCCAAGCGGAAGTGGGGTACGGGGGGACCACCGGGGAGCTGTTTTTT
V gene: TRBV30; J gene: TRBJ1-3; clone size: few; CDR3 length: 16; D gene: .; CDR3 protein: CAARLTALTSGNTIYF; CDR3 DNA: TGTGCCGCAAGATTAACAGCCTTGACCTCTGGAAACACCATATATTTT
V gene: TRBV25-1; J gene: TRBJ2-4; clone size: .; CDR3 length: 14; D gene: TRBD2; CDR3 protein: CASSWGGAKNIQYF; CDR3 DNA: TGTGCCAGCAGTTGGGGGGGGGCCAAAAACATTCAGTACTTC
V gene: TRBV29-1; J gene: TRBJ2-7; clone size: .; CDR3 length: 11; D gene: .; CDR3 protein: CSVVRGYEQYF; CDR3 DNA: TGCAGCGTTGTCCGGGGCTACGAGCAGTACTTC
V gene: TRBV6-1; J gene: TRBJ1-2; clone size: .; CDR3 length: 13; D gene: .; CDR3 protein: CASSESPGFGYTF; CDR3 DNA: TGTGCCAGCAGTGAATCCCCAGGGTTCGGCTACACCTTC
V gene: TRBV11-3; J gene: TRBJ2-4; clone size: few; CDR3 length: 19; D gene: .; CDR3 protein: CASSLEVAVSKKFRFIQYF; CDR3 DNA: TGTGCCAGCAGCTTAGAGGTGGCAGTTTCCAAAAAATTCCGTTTCATTCAGTACTTC
V gene: TRBV27; J gene: TRBJ1-5; clone size: once; CDR3 length: 14; D gene: .; CDR3 protein: CASSLSGGNQPQHF; CDR3 DNA: TGTGCCAGCAGTTTATCGGGGGGAAATCAGCCCCAGCATTTT
V gene: TRBV5-6; J gene: TRBJ1-2; clone size: .; CDR3 length: 15; D gene: .; CDR3 protein: CASNLQGLTTYGYTF; CDR3 DNA: TGTGCCAGCAATCTACAGGGCCTTACCACCTATGGCTACACCTTC
V gene: TRBV6-5; J gene: TRBJ2-5; clone size: .; CDR3 length: 15; D gene: .; CDR3 protein: CASSYSFSGEETQYF; CDR3 DNA: TGTGCCAGCAGTTACTCGTTCTCAGGGGAAGAGACCCAGTACTTC
V gene: TRBV19; J gene: TRBJ1-1; clone size: once; CDR3 length: 14; D gene: .; CDR3 protein: CASSMGTANTEAFF; CDR3 DNA: TGTGCCAGTAGTATGGGCACAGCGAACACTGAAGCTTTCTTT
V gene: TRBV5-6; J gene: TRBJ2-3; clone size: .; CDR3 length: 17; D gene: TRBD2; CDR3 protein: CASSLGTSGRAIDTQYF; CDR3 DNA: TGTGCCAGCAGCTTGGGGACTAGCGGGAGGGCCATAGATACGCAGTATTTT
V gene: TRBV7-9; J gene: TRBJ2-7; clone size: .; CDR3 length: 11; D gene: .; CDR3 protein: CASGDIYEQYF; CDR3 DNA: TGTGCCAGCGGGGACATCTACGAGCAGTACTTC
V gene: TRBV7-6; J gene: TRBJ2-1; clone size: .; CDR3 length: 17; D gene: .; CDR3 protein: CASSLPETYEEVNEQFF; CDR3 DNA: TGTGCCAGCAGCTTACCCGAGACTTATGAAGAGGTCAATGAGCAGTTCTTC
V gene: TRBV5-1; J gene: TRBJ2-1; clone size: .; CDR3 length: 14; D gene: TRBD2; CDR3 protein: CASSLTSGRSEQFF; CDR3 DNA: TGCGCCAGCAGCTTAACTAGCGGGAGGAGTGAGCAGTTCTTC
V gene: TRBV27; J gene: TRBJ2-2; clone size: .; CDR3 length: 15; D gene: .; CDR3 protein: CASSLRLDGTGELFF; CDR3 DNA: TGTGCCAGCAGTTTACGGCTAGATGGCACCGGGGAGCTGTTTTTT
V gene: TRBV7-2; J gene: TRBJ2-5; clone size: .; CDR3 length: 14; D gene: TRBD1; CDR3 protein: CASSSGQGAETQYF; CDR3 DNA: TGTGCCAGCAGCTCGGGACAGGGGGCCGAGACCCAGTACTTC
V gene: TRBV5-1; J gene: TRBJ1-1; clone size: .; CDR3 length: 16; D gene: .; CDR3 protein: CASSLAFGEGNTEAFF; CDR3 DNA: TGCGCCAGCAGCTTGGCTTTCGGGGAGGGGAACACTGAAGCTTTCTTT
V gene: TRBV6-5; J gene: TRBJ2-7; clone size: .; CDR3 length: 15; D gene: TRBD2; CDR3 protein: CASSYLIAGDDEQYF; CDR3 DNA: TGTGCCAGCAGTTACCTCATAGCGGGAGACGACGAGCAGTACTTC
V gene: TRBV6-5; J gene: TRBJ1-5; clone size: few; CDR3 length: 12; D gene: .; CDR3 protein: CASSYPGQPQHF; CDR3 DNA: TGTGCCAGCAGTTACCCAGGTCAGCCCCAGCATTTT
V gene: TRBV29-1; J gene: TRBJ2-6; clone size: once; CDR3 length: 15; D gene: .; CDR3 protein: CSVEQGSSGANVLTF; CDR3 DNA: TGCAGCGTTGAACAGGGGAGCTCTGGGGCCAACGTCCTGACTTTC
V gene: TRBV2; J gene: TRBJ2-5; clone size: .; CDR3 length: 16; D gene: TRBD2; CDR3 protein: CASSERLAGRSETQYF; CDR3 DNA: TGTGCCAGCAGTGAAAGACTAGCGGGTCGTTCGGAGACCCAGTACTTC
V gene: TRBV7-9; J gene: TRBJ2-2; clone size: .; CDR3 length: 14; D gene: TRBD1; CDR3 protein: CATGDRGLGGELFF; CDR3 DNA: TGTGCCACCGGAGACAGGGGGCTCGGGGGGGAGCTGTTTTTT
V gene: TRBV27; J gene: TRBJ2-1; clone size: once; CDR3 length: 15; D gene: TRBD2; CDR3 protein: CASSSGLAVYNEQFF; CDR3 DNA: TGTGCCAGCAGTTCGGGACTAGCTGTTTACAATGAGCAGTTCTTC
V gene: TRBV5-1; J gene: TRBJ2-1; clone size: .; CDR3 length: 13; D gene: TRBD2; CDR3 protein: CASRMTSGSEQFF; CDR3 DNA: TGCGCCAGCAGGATGACTAGCGGCTCGGAGCAGTTCTTC
V gene: TRBV4-1; J gene: TRBJ2-2; clone size: .; CDR3 length: 15; D gene: TRBD1; CDR3 protein: CASSQMGQGAGELFF; CDR3 DNA: TGCGCCAGCAGCCAAATGGGACAGGGGGCCGGGGAGCTGTTTTTT
V gene: TRBV4-1; J gene: TRBJ2-1; clone size: .; CDR3 length: 19; D gene: TRBD2; CDR3 protein: CASSPSGTSGGQYYNEQFF; CDR3 DNA: TGCGCCAGCAGCCCCTCAGGGACTAGCGGGGGACAGTACTACAATGAGCAGTTCTTC
V gene: TRBV18; J gene: TRBJ2-5; clone size: .; CDR3 length: 18; D gene: .; CDR3 protein: CASSPRTQIGRGQETQYF; CDR3 DNA: TGTGCCAGCTCACCCCGAACCCAGATTGGACGGGGACAAGAGACCCAGTACTTC
V gene: TRBV19; J gene: TRBJ2-7; clone size: .; CDR3 length: 15; D gene: .; CDR3 protein: CASSIKVQGTGEQYF; CDR3 DNA: TGTGCCAGTAGTATTAAGGTCCAGGGAACTGGCGAGCAGTACTTC